The next 5 T cell receptor beta chains were all read from a single sample in a study of blood T cell repertoires in COVID-19 (dated by TCRdb to 2020 to 2021). The library was produced with the immunoSEQ multiplex PCR assay. TCRdb re-hosts the immuneACCESS table, in-frame sequences only. Its copies lack some clones; in the studies checked, an unresolved V gene accounts for under half of them, and the cause for the rest is not known. The sample profile shows 130,000 to 150,000 clones; about 77% of them were found once. The ten largest make up roughly 4.3% of the sample. Sequencing was carried out using peripheral blood. These receptors all stem from a man in his sixties with acute or convalescent COVID-19.

The genes are TRBV5-1 and TRBJ2-5; possibly TRBD1 for D (6 bases). Per germline, CDR1 SGHRS and CDR2 YFSETQ. The CDR3 sequence is 15 residues long. With 0 bases removed from V and 5 bases from J, the gap between germline ends came to 14 bases. DNA of the CDR3: TGCGCCAGCAGCTTGGGGGGACAACTACAGGAGACCCAGTACTTC. Protein: CASSLGGQLQETQYF.

The chain uses TRBV11-2 and TRBJ2-3, with TRBD2 identical over 7 bases. The CDR3 has 16 residues. Germline V gene lookup returns CDR1 SGHAT and CDR2 FQNNGV. V lost 6 bases, J lost 5 bases, and 14 bases stayed unmatched. This CDR3 reads CASSPRREGNQDTQYF. For the CDR3, the DNA is TGTGCCAGCAGTCCTAGGAGGGAGGGGAACCAAGATACGCAGTATTTT.

This chain uses TRBV10-3 with TRBJ1-2, with TRBD1 as a possible D gene (5 bases). The ends were cut back, 4 bases at V and 2 bases at J, with 14 bases in the middle. This CDR3 contains 15 residues. CDR1 and CDR2 (germline): ENHRY, SYGVKD. The CDR3 sequence is CAISGQGATNYGYTF. Here the CDR3 DNA reads TGTGCCATCAGTGGTCAGGGTGCTACAAACTATGGCTACACCTTC.

V is TRBV7-8 and J is TRBJ1-1; D is unclear. Germline-derived CDR1 and CDR2 are SGHVS and FQNEAQ. V lost 4 bases and J 8 bases, leaving 17 bases between the germline ends. This CDR3 is 14 amino acids long. CDR3 coding DNA: TGTGCCAGCAGCTCCCTTAACCGACTGAGGGAAGCTTTCTTT. Protein product: CASSSLNRLREAFF.

The chain employs TRBV11-2 and TRBJ1-6, with D uncertain. V lost 4 bases to trimming and J lost 7 bases, with 2 bases between them. Per the germline V gene, CDR1 is SGHAT and CDR2 is FQNNGV. The CDR3 consists of 11 residues. DNA of the CDR3: TGTGCCAGCAGCTCGAATTCACCCCTCCACTTT. Protein: CASSSNSPLHF.